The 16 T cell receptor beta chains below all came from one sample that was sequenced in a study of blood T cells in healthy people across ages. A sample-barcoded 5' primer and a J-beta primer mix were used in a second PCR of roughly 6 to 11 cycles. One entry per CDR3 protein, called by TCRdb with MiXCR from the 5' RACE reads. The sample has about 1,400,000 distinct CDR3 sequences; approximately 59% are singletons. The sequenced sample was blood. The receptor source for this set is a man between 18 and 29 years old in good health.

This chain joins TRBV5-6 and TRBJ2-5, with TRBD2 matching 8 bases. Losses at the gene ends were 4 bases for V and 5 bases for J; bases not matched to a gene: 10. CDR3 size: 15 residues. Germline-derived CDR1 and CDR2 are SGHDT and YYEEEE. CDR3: CASSPWELAVETQYF. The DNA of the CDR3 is TGTGCCAGCAGCCCTTGGGAACTAGCGGTGGAGACCCAGTACTTC.

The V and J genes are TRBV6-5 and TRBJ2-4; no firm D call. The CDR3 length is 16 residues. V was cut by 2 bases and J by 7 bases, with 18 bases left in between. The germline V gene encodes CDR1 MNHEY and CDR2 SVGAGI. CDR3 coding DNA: TGTGCCAGCAGTTACGGTCGGTCCGGTGTCAGGAACATTCAGTACTTC. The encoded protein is CASSYGRSGVRNIQYF.

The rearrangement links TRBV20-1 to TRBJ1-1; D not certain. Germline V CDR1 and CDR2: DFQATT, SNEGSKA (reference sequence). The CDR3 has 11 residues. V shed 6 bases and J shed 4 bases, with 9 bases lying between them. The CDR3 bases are TGCAGTGCGAAGATGGTCACTGAAGCTTTCTTT. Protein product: CSAKMVTEAFF.

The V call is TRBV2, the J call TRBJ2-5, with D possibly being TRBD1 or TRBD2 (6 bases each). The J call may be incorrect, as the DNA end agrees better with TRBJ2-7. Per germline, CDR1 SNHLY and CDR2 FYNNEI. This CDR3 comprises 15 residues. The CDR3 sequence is CASSRETGPTYEQYF. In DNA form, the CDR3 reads TGTGCCAGCAGTCGGGAGACAGGACCAACCTACGAGCAGTACTTC.

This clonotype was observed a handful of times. CDR3 in amino acids: CASSGTTGANTEAFF. The CDR3 coding sequence is TGCGCCAGCAGCGGGACGACAGGGGCGAACACTGAAGCTTTCTTT. The gene calls are TRBV5-1 and TRBJ1-1; 8 nucleotides match TRBD1. V lost 4 bases to trimming and J lost 1 base; unmatched junction nucleotides: 6. CDR3 size: 15 residues. Germline V CDR1 and CDR2: SGHRS, YFSETQ. The complete variable domain, with remaining parts taken from reference TRBV5-1 and TRBJ1-1, reads KAGVTQTPRYLIKTRGQQVTLSCSPISGHRSVSWYQQTPGQGLQFLFEYFSETQRNKGNFPGRFSGRQFSNSRSEMNVSTLELGDSALYLCASSGTTGANTEAFFGQGTRLTVV.

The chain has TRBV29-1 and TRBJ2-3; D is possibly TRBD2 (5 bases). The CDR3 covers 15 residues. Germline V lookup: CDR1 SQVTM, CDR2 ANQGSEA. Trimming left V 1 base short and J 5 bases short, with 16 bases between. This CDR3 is CSVEGLSGELDTQYF. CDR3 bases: TGCAGCGTTGAAGGGTTAAGCGGTGAATTAGATACGCAGTATTTT.

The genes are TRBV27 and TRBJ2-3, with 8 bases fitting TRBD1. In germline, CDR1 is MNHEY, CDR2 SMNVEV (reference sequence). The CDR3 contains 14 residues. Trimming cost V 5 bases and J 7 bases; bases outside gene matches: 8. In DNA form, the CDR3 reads TGTGCCAGCAGTCCCGGACAGGGTCTGCATACGCAGTATTTT. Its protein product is CASSPGQGLHTQYF.

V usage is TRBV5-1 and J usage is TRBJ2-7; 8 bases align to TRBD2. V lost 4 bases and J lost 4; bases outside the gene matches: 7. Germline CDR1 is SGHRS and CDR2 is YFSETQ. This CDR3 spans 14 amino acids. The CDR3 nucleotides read TGCGCCAGCAGCACTGGACTAGCCTTATACGAGCAGTACTTC. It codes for CASSTGLALYEQYF.

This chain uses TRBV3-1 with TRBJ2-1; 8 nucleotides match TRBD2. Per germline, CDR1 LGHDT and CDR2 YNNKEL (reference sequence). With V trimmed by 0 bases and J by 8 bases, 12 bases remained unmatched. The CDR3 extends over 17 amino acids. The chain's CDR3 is CASSQDTARGGLYEQFF. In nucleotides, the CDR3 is TGTGCCAGCAGCCAAGATACGGCCCGGGGGGGTTTATATGAGCAGTTCTTC.

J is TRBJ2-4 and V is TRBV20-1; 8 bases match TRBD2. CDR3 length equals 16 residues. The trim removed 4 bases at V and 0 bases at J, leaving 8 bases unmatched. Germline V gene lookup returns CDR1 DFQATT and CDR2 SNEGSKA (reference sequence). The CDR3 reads CSAKGAGVLAKNIQYF. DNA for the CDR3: TGCAGTGCTAAGGGAGCGGGAGTGCTAGCCAAAAACATTCAGTACTTC.

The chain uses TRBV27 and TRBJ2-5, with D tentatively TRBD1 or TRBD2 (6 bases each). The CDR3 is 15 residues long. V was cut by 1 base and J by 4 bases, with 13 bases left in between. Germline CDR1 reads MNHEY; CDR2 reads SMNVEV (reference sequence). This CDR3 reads CASSLWPGGRETQYF. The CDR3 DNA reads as TGTGCCAGCAGTTTATGGCCCGGGGGCCGAGAGACCCAGTACTTC.

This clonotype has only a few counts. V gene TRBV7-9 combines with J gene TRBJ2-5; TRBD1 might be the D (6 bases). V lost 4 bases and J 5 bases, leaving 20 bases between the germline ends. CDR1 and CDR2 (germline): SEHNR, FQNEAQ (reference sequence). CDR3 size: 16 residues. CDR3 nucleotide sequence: TGTGCCAGCAGCTCCAGGGGTGCAGGCCAGATGGAGACCCAGTACTTC. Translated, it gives CASSSRGAGQMETQYF. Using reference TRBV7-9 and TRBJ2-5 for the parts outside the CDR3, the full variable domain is DTGVSQNPRHKITKRGQNVTFRCDPISEHNRLYWYRQTLGQGPEFLTYFQNEAQLEKSRLLSDRFSAERPKGSFSTLEIQRTEQGDSAMYLCASSSRGAGQMETQYFGPGTRLLVL.

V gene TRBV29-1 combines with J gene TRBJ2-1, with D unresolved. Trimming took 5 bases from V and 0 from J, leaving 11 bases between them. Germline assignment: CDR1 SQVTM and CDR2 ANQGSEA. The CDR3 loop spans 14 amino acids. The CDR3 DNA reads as TGCAGCGTTATAGAACGAACCTCCTACAATGAGCAGTTCTTC. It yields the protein CSVIERTSYNEQFF.

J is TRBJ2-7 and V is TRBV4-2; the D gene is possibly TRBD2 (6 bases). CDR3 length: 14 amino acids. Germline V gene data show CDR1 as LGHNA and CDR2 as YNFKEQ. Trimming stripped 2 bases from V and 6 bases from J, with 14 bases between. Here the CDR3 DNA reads TGTGCCAGCAGCCAACCCATGGACGGGGGCGAGCAGTACTTC. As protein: CASSQPMDGGEQYF.

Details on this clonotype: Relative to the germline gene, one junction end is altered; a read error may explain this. The CDR3 spells CASSREGRWGSGSYNDQFF. The CDR3 bases are TGTGCCAGCAGCCGTGAGGGGCGGTGGGGTAGCGGGTCCTACAATGACCAGTTCTTC. V gene TRBV5-6 combines with J gene TRBJ2-1; 7 nucleotides match TRBD2. Germline V gene sequence: CDR1 SGHDT, CDR2 YYEEEE. This CDR3 region has 19 residues.

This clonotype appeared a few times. The CDR3 region has the DNA TGCGCCAGCAGCCAGGGTCGGGACAGCTCCTACAATGAGCAGTTCTTC. It is translated as CASSQGRDSSYNEQFF. The gene calls are TRBV4-1 and TRBJ2-1; 7 nucleotides agree with TRBD1. The germline CDR1 and CDR2 sequences are MGHRA and YSYEKL. V shed 3 bases and J 0 bases; nucleotides not matched to a gene: 5. CDR3 length equals 16 residues.